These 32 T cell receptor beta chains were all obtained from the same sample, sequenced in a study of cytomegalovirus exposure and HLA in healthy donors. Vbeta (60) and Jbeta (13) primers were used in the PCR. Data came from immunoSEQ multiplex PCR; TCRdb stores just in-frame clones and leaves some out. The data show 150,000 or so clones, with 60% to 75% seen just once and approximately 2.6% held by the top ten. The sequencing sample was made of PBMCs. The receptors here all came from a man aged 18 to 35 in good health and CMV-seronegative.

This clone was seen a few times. This CDR3 reads CASSWIPSGGAFGEQFF. The CDR3 DNA reads TGCGCCAGCAGCTGGATCCCCAGCGGGGGGGCTTTTGGTGAGCAGTTCTTC. This rearrangement joins TRBV5-1 to TRBJ2-1, with TRBD2 matching 10 bases. V dropped 3 bases and J dropped 9; count of bases not matched to a gene: 15. Germline V lookup: CDR1 SGHRS, CDR2 YFSETQ. This CDR3 comprises 17 residues.

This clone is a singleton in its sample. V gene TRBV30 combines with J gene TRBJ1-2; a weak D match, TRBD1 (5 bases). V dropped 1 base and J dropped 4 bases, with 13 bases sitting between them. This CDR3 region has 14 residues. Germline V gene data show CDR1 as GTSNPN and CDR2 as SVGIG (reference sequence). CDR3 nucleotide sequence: TGTGCCTGGAGTGCCGGAGGGGTAGGCTATGGCTACACCTTC. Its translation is CAWSAGGVGYGYTF.

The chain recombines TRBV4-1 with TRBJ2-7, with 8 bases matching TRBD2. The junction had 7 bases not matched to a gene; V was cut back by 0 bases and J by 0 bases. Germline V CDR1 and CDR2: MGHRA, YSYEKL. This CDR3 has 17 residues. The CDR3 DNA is TGCGCCAGCAGCCAAGATAGGAGGCGGGGGGACTCCTACGAGCAGTACTTC. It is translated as CASSQDRRRGDSYEQYF.

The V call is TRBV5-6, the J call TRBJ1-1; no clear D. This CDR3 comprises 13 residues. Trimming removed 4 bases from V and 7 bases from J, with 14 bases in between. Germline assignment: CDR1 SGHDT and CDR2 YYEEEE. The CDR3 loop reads CASSATERGEAFF. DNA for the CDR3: TGTGCCAGCAGCGCCACTGAGCGCGGTGAAGCTTTCTTT.

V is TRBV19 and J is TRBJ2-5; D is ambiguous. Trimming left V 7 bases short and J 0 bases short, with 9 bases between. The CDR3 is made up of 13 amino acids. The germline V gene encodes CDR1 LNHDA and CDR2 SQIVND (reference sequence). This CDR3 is CASNKADQETQYF. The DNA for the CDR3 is TGTGCCAGTAATAAGGCGGACCAAGAGACCCAGTACTTC.

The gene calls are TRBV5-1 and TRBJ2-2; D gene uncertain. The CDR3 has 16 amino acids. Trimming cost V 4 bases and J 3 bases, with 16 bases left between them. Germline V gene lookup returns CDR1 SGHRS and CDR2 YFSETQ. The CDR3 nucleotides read TGCGCCAGCAGCCCAGCGATGGCTCGGGACACCGGGGAGCTGTTTTTT. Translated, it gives CASSPAMARDTGELFF.

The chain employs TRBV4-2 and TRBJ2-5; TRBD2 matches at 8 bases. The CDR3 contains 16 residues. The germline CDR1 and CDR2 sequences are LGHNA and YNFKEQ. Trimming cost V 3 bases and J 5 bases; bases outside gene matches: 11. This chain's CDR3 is CASSHLWRGALETQYF. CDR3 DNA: TGTGCCAGCAGCCATCTCTGGCGGGGGGCTTTGGAGACCCAGTACTTC.

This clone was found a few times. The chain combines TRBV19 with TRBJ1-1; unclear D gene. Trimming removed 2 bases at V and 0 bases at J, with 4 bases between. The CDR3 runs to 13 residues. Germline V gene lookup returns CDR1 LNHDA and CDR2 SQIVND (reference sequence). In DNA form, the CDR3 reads TGTGCCAGTAGTATAACGGTGAACACTGAAGCTTTCTTT. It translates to CASSITVNTEAFF.

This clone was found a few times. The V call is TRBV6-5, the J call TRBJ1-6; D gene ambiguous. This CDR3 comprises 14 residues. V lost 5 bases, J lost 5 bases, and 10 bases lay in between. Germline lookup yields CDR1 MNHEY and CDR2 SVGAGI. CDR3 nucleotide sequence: TGTGCCAGCAGTGGCGGAGAAGATAATTCACCCCTCCACTTT. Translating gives CASSGGEDNSPLHF.

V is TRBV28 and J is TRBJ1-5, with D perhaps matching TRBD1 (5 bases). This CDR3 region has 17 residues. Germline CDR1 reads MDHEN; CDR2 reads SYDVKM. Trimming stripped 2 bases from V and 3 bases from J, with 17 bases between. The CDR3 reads CASSLPAGVRDNQPQHF. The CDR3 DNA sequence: TGTGCCAGCAGTTTACCCGCGGGGGTGAGGGACAATCAGCCCCAGCATTTT.

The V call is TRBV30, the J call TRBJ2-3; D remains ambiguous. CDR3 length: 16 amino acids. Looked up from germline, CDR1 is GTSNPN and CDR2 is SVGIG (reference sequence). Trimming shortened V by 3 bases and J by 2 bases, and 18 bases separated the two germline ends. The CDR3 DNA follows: TGTGCCTGGAGCCTGGGCCGACACAGCTACACAGATACGCAGTATTTT. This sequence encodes CAWSLGRHSYTDTQYF.

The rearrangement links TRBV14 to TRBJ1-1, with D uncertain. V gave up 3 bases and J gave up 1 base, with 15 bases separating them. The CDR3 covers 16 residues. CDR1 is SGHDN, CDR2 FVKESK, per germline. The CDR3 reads CASSQEPWWRNTEAFF. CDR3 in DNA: TGTGCCAGCAGCCAGGAACCTTGGTGGAGGAACACTGAAGCTTTCTTT.

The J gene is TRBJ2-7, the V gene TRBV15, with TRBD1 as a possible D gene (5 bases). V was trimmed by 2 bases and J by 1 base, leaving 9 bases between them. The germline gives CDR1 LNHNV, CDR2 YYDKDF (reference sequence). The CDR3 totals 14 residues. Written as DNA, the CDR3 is TGTGCCACCAGCAGACAGGGTAGTTCCTACGAGCAGTACTTC. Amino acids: CATSRQGSSYEQYF. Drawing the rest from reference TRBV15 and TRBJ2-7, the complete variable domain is DAMVIQNPRYQVTQFGKPVTLSCSQTLNHNVMYWYQQKSSQAPKLLFHYYDKDFNNEADTPDNFQSRRPNTSFCFLDIRSPGLGDTAMYLCATSRQGSSYEQYFGPGTRLTVT.

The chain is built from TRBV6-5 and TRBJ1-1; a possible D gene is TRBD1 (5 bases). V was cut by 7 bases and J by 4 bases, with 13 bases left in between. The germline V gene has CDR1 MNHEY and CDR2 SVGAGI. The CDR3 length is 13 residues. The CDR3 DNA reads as TGTGCCAGCATCCACCGGGGGAGCACTGAAGCTTTCTTT. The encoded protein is CASIHRGSTEAFF.

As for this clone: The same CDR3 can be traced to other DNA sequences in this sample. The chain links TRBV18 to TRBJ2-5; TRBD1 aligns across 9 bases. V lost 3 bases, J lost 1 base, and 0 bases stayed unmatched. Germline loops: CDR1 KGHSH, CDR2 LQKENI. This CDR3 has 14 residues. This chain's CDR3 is CASSPGQGQETQYF. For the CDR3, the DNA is TGTGCCAGCTCACCGGGACAGGGCCAAGAGACCCAGTACTTC.

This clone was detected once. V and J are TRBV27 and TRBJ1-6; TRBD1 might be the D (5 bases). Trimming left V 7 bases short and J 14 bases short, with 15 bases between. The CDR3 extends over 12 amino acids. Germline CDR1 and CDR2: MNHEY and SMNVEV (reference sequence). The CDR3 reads CASKGQGVSLHF. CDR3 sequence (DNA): TGTGCCAGCAAGGGCCAAGGGGTTTCCCTCCACTTT.

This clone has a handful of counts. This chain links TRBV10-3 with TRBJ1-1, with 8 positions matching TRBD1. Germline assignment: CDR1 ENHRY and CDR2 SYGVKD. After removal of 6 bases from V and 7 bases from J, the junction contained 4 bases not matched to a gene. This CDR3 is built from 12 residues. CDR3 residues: CAIRTTGGEAFF. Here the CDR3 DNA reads TGTGCCATCAGGACCACAGGGGGTGAAGCTTTCTTT.

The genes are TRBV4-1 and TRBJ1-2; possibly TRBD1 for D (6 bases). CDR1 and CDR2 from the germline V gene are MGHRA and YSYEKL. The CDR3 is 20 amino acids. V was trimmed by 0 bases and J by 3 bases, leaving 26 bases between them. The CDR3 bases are TGCGCCAGCAGCCAAGACCGAACAGGGATTGGGTGGAAGGGGGACTATGGCTACACCTTC. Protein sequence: CASSQDRTGIGWKGDYGYTF.

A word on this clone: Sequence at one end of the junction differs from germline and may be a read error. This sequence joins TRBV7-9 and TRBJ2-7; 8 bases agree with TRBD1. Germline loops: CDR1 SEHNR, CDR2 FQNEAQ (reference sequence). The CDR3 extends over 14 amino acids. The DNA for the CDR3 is TGTTCCAGCAGCGGACGGGACAGGCCCTACGAGCAGTACTTC. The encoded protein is CSSSGRDRPYEQYF.

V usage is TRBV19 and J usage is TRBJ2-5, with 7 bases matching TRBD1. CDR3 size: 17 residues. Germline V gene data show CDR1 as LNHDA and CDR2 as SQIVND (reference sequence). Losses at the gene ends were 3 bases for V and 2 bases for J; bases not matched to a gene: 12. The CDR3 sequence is CASSMDPTGQIQETQYF. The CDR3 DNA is TGTGCCAGTAGTATGGATCCCACGGGACAGATACAAGAGACCCAGTACTTC.

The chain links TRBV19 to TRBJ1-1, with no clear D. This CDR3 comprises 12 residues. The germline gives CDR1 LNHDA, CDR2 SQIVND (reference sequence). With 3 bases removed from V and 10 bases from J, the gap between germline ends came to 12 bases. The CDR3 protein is CASSIWAGGAFF. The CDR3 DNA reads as TGTGCCAGTAGTATCTGGGCAGGAGGAGCTTTCTTT.

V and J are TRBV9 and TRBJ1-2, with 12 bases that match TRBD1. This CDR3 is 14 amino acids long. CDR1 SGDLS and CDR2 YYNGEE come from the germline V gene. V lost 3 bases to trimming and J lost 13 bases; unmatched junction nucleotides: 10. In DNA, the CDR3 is TGTGCCAGCAGCGCATATCCGGGACAGGGGGCGACCACCTTC. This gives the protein CASSAYPGQGATTF.

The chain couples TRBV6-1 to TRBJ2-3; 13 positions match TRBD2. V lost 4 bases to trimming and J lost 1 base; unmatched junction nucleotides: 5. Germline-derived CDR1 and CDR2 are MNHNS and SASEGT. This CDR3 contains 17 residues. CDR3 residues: CASSGGLAGMGTDTQYF. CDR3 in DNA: TGTGCCAGCAGTGGGGGACTAGCGGGGATGGGCACAGATACGCAGTATTTT.

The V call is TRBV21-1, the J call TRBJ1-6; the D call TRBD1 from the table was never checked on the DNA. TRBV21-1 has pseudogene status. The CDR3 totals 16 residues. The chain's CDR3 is CASSNRGDRVCSPLHF. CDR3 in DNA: TGTGCCAGCAGCAACAGAGGGGACAGGGTTTGTTCACCCCTCCACTTT.

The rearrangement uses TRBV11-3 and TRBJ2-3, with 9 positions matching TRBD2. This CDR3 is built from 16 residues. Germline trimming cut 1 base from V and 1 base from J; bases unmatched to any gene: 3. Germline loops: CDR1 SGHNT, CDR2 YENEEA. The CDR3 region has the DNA TGTGCCAGCAGCTTAGGGGTAGCGGGGGGCACAGATACGCAGTATTTT. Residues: CASSLGVAGGTDTQYF.

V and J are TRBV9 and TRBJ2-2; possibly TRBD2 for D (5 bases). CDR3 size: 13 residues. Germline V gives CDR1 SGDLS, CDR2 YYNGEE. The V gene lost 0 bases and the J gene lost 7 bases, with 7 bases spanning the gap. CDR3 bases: TGTGCCAGCAGCGTAGTGGCGGGCGGGGAGCTGTTTTTT. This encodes CASSVVAGGELFF.

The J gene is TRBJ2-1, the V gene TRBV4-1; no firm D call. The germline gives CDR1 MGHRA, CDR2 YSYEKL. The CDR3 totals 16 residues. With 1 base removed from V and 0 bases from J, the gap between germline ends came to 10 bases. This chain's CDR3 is CASSQVYSSSYNEQFF. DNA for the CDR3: TGCGCCAGCAGCCAAGTTTACTCGAGCTCCTACAATGAGCAGTTCTTC.

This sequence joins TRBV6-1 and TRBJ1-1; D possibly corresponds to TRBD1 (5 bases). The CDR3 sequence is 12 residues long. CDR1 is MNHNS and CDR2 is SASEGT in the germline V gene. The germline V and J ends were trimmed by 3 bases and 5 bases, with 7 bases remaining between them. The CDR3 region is CASSDQGTEAFF. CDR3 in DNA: TGTGCCAGCAGTGACCAGGGTACTGAAGCTTTCTTT.

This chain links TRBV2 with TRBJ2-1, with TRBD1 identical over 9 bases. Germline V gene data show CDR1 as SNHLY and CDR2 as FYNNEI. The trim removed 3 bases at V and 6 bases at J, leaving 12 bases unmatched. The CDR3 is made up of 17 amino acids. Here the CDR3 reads CASSDPVDRGLSNEQFF. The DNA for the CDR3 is TGTGCCAGCAGTGATCCAGTGGACAGGGGACTCTCCAATGAGCAGTTCTTC.

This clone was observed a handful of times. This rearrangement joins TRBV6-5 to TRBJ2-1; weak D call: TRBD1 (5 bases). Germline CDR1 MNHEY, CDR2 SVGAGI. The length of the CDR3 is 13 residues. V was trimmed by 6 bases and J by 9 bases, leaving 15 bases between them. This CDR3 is CASSPPGLGEQFF. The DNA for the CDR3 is TGTGCCAGCAGCCCCCCAGGGCTCGGTGAGCAGTTCTTC.

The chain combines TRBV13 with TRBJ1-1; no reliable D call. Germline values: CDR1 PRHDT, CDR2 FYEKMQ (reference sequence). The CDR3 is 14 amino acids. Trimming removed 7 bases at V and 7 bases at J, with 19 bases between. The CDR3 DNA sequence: TGTGCCAGCACTCCTCCGGGAGTGGTTGATGAAGCTTTCTTT. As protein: CASTPPGVVDEAFF.

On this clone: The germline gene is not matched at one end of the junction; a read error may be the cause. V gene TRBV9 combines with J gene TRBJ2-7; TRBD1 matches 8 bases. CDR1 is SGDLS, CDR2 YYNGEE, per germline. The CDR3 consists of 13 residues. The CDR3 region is CASCRDRLDERYF. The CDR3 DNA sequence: TGTGCCAGCTGCCGGGACAGGTTGGACGAGCGGTACTTC.